A single sample is the source of the 3 T cell receptor beta chains below, sequenced in a study of vaccination effects on CD4 cells after COVID-19. Before any sequencing was done, the ViraFEST assay used viral peptide pools to expand antigen-specific CD4+ T cells. Researchers isolated CD4+ T cells once around 11 days of culture had elapsed. In the vaccine recipients, nucleocapsid antibodies were negative and there was no prior SARS-CoV-2 infection. Their target antigens are unknown. The method was immunoSEQ multiplex PCR; TCRdb's version includes in-frame clones alone and lacks a portion of them. The table shows 25,000 to 30,000 clones, with about four fifths occurring only once. Sample: CD4+ T cells from PBMCs cultured with SARS-CoV-2 spike peptides, taken before COVID-19 vaccination. These receptors came from a human donor who received a COVID-19 vaccine.

The chain is built from TRBV30 and TRBJ2-1; 10 bases line up with TRBD2. The CDR3 extends over 15 amino acids. With 3 bases clipped from V and 4 bases from J, the junction kept 6 bases outside the gene matches. Germline-derived CDR1 and CDR2 are GTSNPN and SVGIG (reference sequence). The CDR3 sequence is CAWSASGRFYNEQFF. CDR3 sequence (DNA): TGTGCCTGGAGCGCTAGCGGGAGATTTTACAATGAGCAGTTCTTC. Based on the CDR3 plus reference TRBV30 and TRBJ2-1, the full variable domain is SQTIHQWPATLVQPVGSPLSLECTVEGTSNPNLYWYRQAAGRGLQLLFYSVGIGQISSEVPQNLSASRPQDRQFILSSKKLLLSDSGFYLCAWSASGRFYNEQFFGPGTRLTVL.

The rearrangement joins TRBV27 to TRBJ1-2; the match to TRBD1 covers 7 bases. The CDR3 is 13 amino acids. The V and J ends lost 6 bases and 4 bases, in that order; junction bases with no gene match: 5. CDR1 is MNHEY and CDR2 is SMNVEV in the germline V gene (reference sequence). The CDR3 spells CASRRTGSYGYTF. The CDR3 coding sequence is TGTGCCAGCAGGCGGACAGGCTCCTATGGCTACACCTTC.

The V gene is TRBV19, the J gene TRBJ2-6; TRBD1 might be the D (5 bases). This CDR3 is built from 18 residues. CDR1 and CDR2 from the germline V gene are LNHDA and SQIVND (reference sequence). V lost 3 bases and J 0 bases, leaving 15 bases between the germline ends. For the CDR3, the DNA is TGTGCCAGTAGTATGATCCAGGGTCTAATCTCTGGGGCCAACGTCCTGACTTTC. This gives the protein CASSMIQGLISGANVLTF.